The rows below give T cell receptor beta chains drawn from one sample of a study of PD-1 blockade in classical Hodgkin lymphoma. Clones were read by immunoSEQ multiplex PCR, and TCRdb kept only the in-frame ones, dropping some. The sample lists roughly 18,000 clones; more than 65% were seen once. Sequencing was performed on CD4+ T cells from blood, taken before the fourth cycle of nivolumab. These receptors were obtained from a human donor with classical Hodgkin lymphoma. The CDR3 runs from the conserved cysteine through the conserved F or W. Fields, in order: V gene, clone size, D gene, J gene, CDR3 protein, CDR3 DNA. D genes are given only for firm matches. Size tells how often a clone was seen (once, few, many) or the class of an expanded clone, and some rows leave it out.

V gene: TRBV9; clone size: NA; D gene: NA; J gene: TRBJ2-7; CDR3 protein: CASSGRTDGEQYF; CDR3 DNA: TGTGCCAGCAGCGGAAGGACAGACGGCGAGCAGTACTTC
V gene: TRBV27; clone size: NA; D gene: TRBD1; J gene: TRBJ1-2; CDR3 protein: CASSPRQGTIYGYTF; CDR3 DNA: TGTGCCAGCAGTCCAAGACAGGGGACGATCTATGGCTACACCTTC
V gene: TRBV2; clone size: few; D gene: TRBD1; J gene: TRBJ1-5; CDR3 protein: CASSEQGGSNQPQHF; CDR3 DNA: TGTGCCAGCAGTGAACAAGGGGGCAGCAATCAGCCCCAGCATTTT
V gene: TRBV7-2; clone size: few; D gene: TRBD1; J gene: TRBJ2-7; CDR3 protein: CASRQMTGFGEQYF; CDR3 DNA: TGTGCCAGCAGACAAATGACAGGGTTCGGCGAGCAGTACTTC
V gene: TRBV30; clone size: NA; D gene: NA; J gene: TRBJ1-2; CDR3 protein: CAWSPLVRVSGYTF; CDR3 DNA: TGTGCCTGGAGTCCCCTGGTCAGGGTGTCTGGCTACACCTTC
V gene: TRBV7-2; clone size: NA; D gene: TRBD1; J gene: TRBJ1-3; CDR3 protein: CASSFDGQGANTIYF; CDR3 DNA: TGTGCCAGCAGCTTTGATGGACAGGGGGCGAACACCATATATTTT
V gene: TRBV5-5; clone size: medium-sized; D gene: NA; J gene: TRBJ2-2; CDR3 protein: CASSLAGTAYTGELFF; CDR3 DNA: TGTGCCAGCAGCCTGGCGGGAACAGCATACACCGGGGAGCTGTTTTTT
V gene: TRBV7-2; clone size: NA; D gene: NA; J gene: TRBJ2-7; CDR3 protein: CASSKRTGPYEQYF; CDR3 DNA: TGTGCCAGCAGCAAACGGACTGGACCCTACGAGCAGTACTTC
V gene: TRBV11-2; clone size: NA; D gene: NA; J gene: TRBJ2-7; CDR3 protein: CASSQQGFEQYF; CDR3 DNA: TGTGCCAGCAGCCAGCAGGGGTTCGAGCAGTACTTC
V gene: TRBV6-6; clone size: NA; D gene: NA; J gene: TRBJ1-2; CDR3 protein: CASSSRRKPYGYTF; CDR3 DNA: TGTGCCAGCAGTTCTAGAAGGAAACCGTATGGCTACACCTTC
V gene: TRBV4-1; clone size: NA; D gene: TRBD1; J gene: TRBJ1-2; CDR3 protein: CASSQRRTGLVYGYTF; CDR3 DNA: TGCGCCAGCAGCCAGAGAAGGACAGGGCTCGTCTATGGCTACACCTTC
V gene: TRBV7-2; clone size: NA; D gene: TRBD1; J gene: TRBJ1-2; CDR3 protein: CASSRGPLYGYTF; CDR3 DNA: TGTGCCAGCAGCAGGGGGCCCCTCTATGGCTACACCTTC
V gene: TRBV4-3; clone size: NA; D gene: NA; J gene: TRBJ2-1; CDR3 protein: CASSQVGFNEQFF; CDR3 DNA: TGCGCCAGCAGCCAAGTTGGGTTCAATGAGCAGTTCTTC
V gene: TRBV30; clone size: few; D gene: NA; J gene: TRBJ2-2; CDR3 protein: CAWSVLGPGELFF; CDR3 DNA: TGTGCCTGGAGTGTACTGGGACCCGGGGAGCTGTTTTTT
V gene: TRBV29-1; clone size: NA; D gene: NA; J gene: TRBJ1-2; CDR3 protein: CSVEEGAIGAYGYTF; CDR3 DNA: TGCAGCGTTGAAGAGGGGGCGATCGGCGCCTATGGCTACACCTTC
V gene: TRBV9; clone size: NA; D gene: TRBD1; J gene: TRBJ1-2; CDR3 protein: CASSGQGAYGYTF; CDR3 DNA: TGTGCCAGCAGCGGACAGGGGGCCTATGGCTACACCTTC
V gene: TRBV5-1; clone size: NA; D gene: NA; J gene: TRBJ1-2; CDR3 protein: CASSLASGKEIYGYTF; CDR3 DNA: TGCGCCAGCAGCTTGGCATCGGGAAAGGAGATCTATGGCTACACCTTC
V gene: TRBV5-1; clone size: NA; D gene: TRBD1; J gene: TRBJ2-2; CDR3 protein: CASRVGTENTGELFF; CDR3 DNA: TGCGCCAGCAGAGTCGGGACAGAGAACACCGGGGAGCTGTTTTTT
V gene: TRBV5-4; clone size: few; D gene: TRBD1; J gene: TRBJ2-7; CDR3 protein: CASSIRQGFDEQYF; CDR3 DNA: TGTGCCAGCAGCATACGACAGGGGTTCGACGAGCAGTACTTC
V gene: TRBV11-2; clone size: NA; D gene: NA; J gene: TRBJ1-1; CDR3 protein: CASSLAGARGEAFF; CDR3 DNA: TGTGCCAGCAGCTTAGCAGGGGCTCGTGGTGAAGCTTTCTTT
V gene: TRBV5-1; clone size: NA; D gene: NA; J gene: TRBJ2-7; CDR3 protein: CASSLAGKSYEQYF; CDR3 DNA: TGCGCCAGCAGCTTGGCGGGGAAATCCTACGAGCAGTACTTC
V gene: TRBV11-1; clone size: NA; D gene: NA; J gene: TRBJ1-3; CDR3 protein: CASSPGHSGNTIYF; CDR3 DNA: TGTGCCAGCAGTCCGGGACACTCTGGAAACACCATATATTTT
V gene: TRBV5-6; clone size: NA; D gene: TRBD2; J gene: TRBJ2-5; CDR3 protein: CASSLGPSGGLQETQYF; CDR3 DNA: TGTGCCAGCAGCTTGGGGCCTAGCGGGGGCCTCCAAGAGACCCAGTACTTC
V gene: TRBV7-2; clone size: NA; D gene: NA; J gene: TRBJ2-7; CDR3 protein: CASSLVSPYEQYF; CDR3 DNA: TGTGCCAGCAGCTTAGTCTCCCCCTACGAGCAGTACTTC
V gene: TRBV4-3; clone size: NA; D gene: TRBD1; J gene: TRBJ2-7; CDR3 protein: CASSQGALGQPYEQYF; CDR3 DNA: TGCGCCAGCAGCCAAGGGGCCCTGGGACAGCCGTACGAGCAGTACTTC
V gene: TRBV5-1; clone size: NA; D gene: NA; J gene: TRBJ2-7; CDR3 protein: CASSFGPGGYEQYF; CDR3 DNA: TGCGCCAGCAGCTTCGGACCAGGGGGGTACGAGCAGTACTTC
V gene: TRBV5-1; clone size: once; D gene: TRBD1; J gene: TRBJ2-3; CDR3 protein: CASTLWTGTSTDTQYF; CDR3 DNA: TGCGCCAGCACCTTGTGGACAGGAACTAGCACAGATACGCAGTATTTT
V gene: TRBV2; clone size: NA; D gene: NA; J gene: TRBJ1-2; CDR3 protein: CASSELKGPSNYGYTF; CDR3 DNA: TGTGCCAGCAGTGAGTTGAAAGGGCCGAGTAACTATGGCTACACCTTC
V gene: TRBV11-3; clone size: NA; D gene: NA; J gene: TRBJ1-2; CDR3 protein: CASSLRRNGYTF; CDR3 DNA: TGTGCCAGCAGCCTCAGGCGGAACGGCTACACCTTC
V gene: TRBV4-2; clone size: NA; D gene: NA; J gene: TRBJ2-5; CDR3 protein: CASSQDAAGRETQYF; CDR3 DNA: TGTGCCAGCAGCCAAGATGCCGCGGGGCGGGAGACCCAGTACTTC
V gene: TRBV7-2; clone size: NA; D gene: TRBD1; J gene: TRBJ2-7; CDR3 protein: CASSADRALSYEQYF; CDR3 DNA: TGTGCCAGCAGCGCAGACAGGGCATTAAGCTACGAGCAGTACTTC
V gene: TRBV5-1; clone size: NA; D gene: TRBD1; J gene: TRBJ2-3; CDR3 protein: CASSQTGTFFTDTQYF; CDR3 DNA: TGCGCCAGCAGCCAGACAGGGACCTTCTTCACAGATACGCAGTATTTT
V gene: TRBV28; clone size: NA; D gene: TRBD1; J gene: TRBJ1-2; CDR3 protein: CASSLLFGTGLDGYTF; CDR3 DNA: TGTGCCAGCAGCCTTTTGTTTGGGACAGGGCTGGATGGCTACACCTTC